The 22 T cell receptor beta chains presented below share a single source sample, sequenced in a study of blood T cell repertoires in COVID-19. Measured with immunoSEQ multiplex PCR; TCRdb has only the in-frame clones, and not every one. The repertoire holds about 150,000 clones, around 84% seen once, with approximately 9.4% in the top ten. Sequencing was done on a sample of peripheral blood. The receptors originated from a woman between 45 and 65 years old with acute or convalescent COVID-19.

The gene calls are TRBV6-6 and TRBJ1-6, with TRBD1 as a possible D gene (5 bases). CDR1 is MNHNY, CDR2 SVGAGI, per germline (reference sequence). CDR3 length equals 13 residues. V shed 9 bases and J shed 6 bases, with 12 bases lying between them. CDR3 sequence: CASRAGSNSPLHF. The CDR3 nucleotides are TGTGCCAGTAGGGCAGGGTCTAATTCACCCCTCCACTTT.

Turning to this clone: The same CDR3 also results from other DNA sequences found in this sample. The rearrangement uses TRBV5-1 and TRBJ2-5; tentative D call: TRBD1 (6 bases). V gave up 2 bases and J gave up 1 base, with 9 bases separating them. CDR3 length: 14 residues. Germline lookup yields CDR1 SGHRS and CDR2 YFSETQ. Written as DNA, the CDR3 is TGCGCCAGCAGCTTAGGGACACTCCAAGAGACCCAGTACTTC. Amino acids: CASSLGTLQETQYF.

Only one count was recorded for this clone. The chain combines TRBV4-3 with TRBJ1-1, with D perhaps TRBD1 (5 bases). The CDR3 runs 16 residues. V gave up 1 base and J gave up 0 bases, with 12 bases separating them. The germline V gene encodes CDR1 LGHNA and CDR2 YSLEER. The CDR3 loop reads CASSQGPGHMNTEAFF. The CDR3 bases are TGCGCCAGCAGCCAAGGTCCAGGGCACATGAACACTGAAGCTTTCTTT.

In DNA form, the CDR3 reads TGTGCCAGCAGCCCACAGGGGTCCGGGACCCAGTACTTC. It translates to CASSPQGSGTQYF. The V gene is TRBV7-3, the J gene TRBJ2-5, with 7 bases that match TRBD1. Germline V gives CDR1 SGHTA, CDR2 FQGTGA. Trimming removed 5 bases from V and 7 bases from J; junction bases left unmatched: 7. The CDR3 has 13 residues.

The sample holds one count of this clone. V gene TRBV5-4 combines with J gene TRBJ2-1; D is unclear. The CDR3 covers 12 residues. V was shortened by 2 bases and J by 5 bases, with 5 bases between the two germline ends. Germline V lookup: CDR1 SGHNT, CDR2 YYREEE (reference sequence). The CDR3 coding sequence is TGTGCCAGCAGCTTTTCTAACAATGAGCAGTTCTTC. Protein product: CASSFSNNEQFF.

This chain links TRBV12-3 or TRBV12-4 with TRBJ1-2; 10 nucleotides agree with TRBD1. J gave up 7 bases and V 3 bases, and 2 bases lay outside the gene matches. The CDR3 consists of 13 residues. CDR3 coding DNA: TGTGCCAGCAGTTTGGGGACAGGGGTTGGCTACACCTTC. Its protein product is CASSLGTGVGYTF.

The chain joins TRBV4-3 to TRBJ1-4, with D tentatively TRBD1 (5 bases). V lost 4 bases and J 10 bases, leaving 22 bases between the germline ends. CDR3 length: 16 amino acids. Germline values: CDR1 LGHNA, CDR2 YSLEER. CDR3: CASSPSTGGSSGKLFF. The DNA for the CDR3 is TGCGCCAGCAGCCCGTCGACCGGGGGGAGCTCGGGAAAACTGTTTTTT.

The V call is TRBV28, the J call TRBJ2-7; TRBD1 aligns across 9 bases. CDR1 and CDR2 (germline): MDHEN, SYDVKM. The CDR3 has 18 residues. The J segment lost 6 bases and the V segment lost 3 bases, leaving 18 bases of the junction unmatched. CDR3 protein: CASSLLPGQDRGVGEQYF. CDR3 coding DNA: TGTGCCAGCAGTTTGCTACCCGGTCAGGACAGGGGTGTAGGCGAGCAGTACTTC.

The V gene is TRBV9, the J gene TRBJ2-7; 7 nucleotides align to TRBD1. Germline assignment: CDR1 SGDLS and CDR2 YYNGEE. V was pared by 2 bases and J by 5 bases, with 10 bases of the junction left unmatched. The CDR3 covers 15 residues. The CDR3 loop reads CASSVLPGTADEQYF. In DNA form, the CDR3 reads TGTGCCAGCAGCGTTCTCCCGGGGACAGCGGACGAGCAGTACTTC.

V gene TRBV3-1 (or the pseudogene TRBV3-2) combines with J gene TRBJ1-6; no clear D gene. Looked up from germline, CDR1 is LGHDT and CDR2 is YNNKEL (reference sequence). The CDR3 is 15 residues long. V was clipped by 4 bases and J by 2 bases, with 9 bases between them. The CDR3: CASSRTETYNSPLHF. CDR3 DNA sequence: TGTGCCAGCAGCCGCACAGAGACCTATAATTCACCCCTCCACTTT.

There are a few counts of this clone. V and J are TRBV6-7 and TRBJ1-6, with 7 nucleotides matching TRBD1. TRBV6-7 is an ORF for which the function is uncertain. Unmatched junction bases numbered 7, after V lost 7 bases and J lost 7 bases. There are 14 residues in the CDR3. The CDR3 coding sequence is TGTGCCAGCAAATGGGACAGAATCAATTCACCCCTCCACTTT. Protein sequence: CASKWDRINSPLHF.

This clone was recorded only once. The chain combines TRBV28 with TRBJ2-4; the D is unclear. The CDR3 extends over 11 amino acids. Per germline, CDR1 MDHEN and CDR2 SYDVKM. V was cut by 2 bases and J by 7 bases, with 3 bases left in between. The CDR3 region has the DNA TGTGCCAGCAGTTTAGAGAACATTCAGTACTTC. Protein sequence: CASSLENIQYF.

CDR3 nucleotides: TGTGCCAGCAGTTCTACTATGTCGAATGAGCAGTTCTTC. Translated, it gives CASSSTMSNEQFF. The rearrangement joins TRBV6-2 or TRBV6-3 to TRBJ2-1; D is uncertain. V lost 4 bases to trimming and J lost 7 bases, with 11 bases between them. The CDR3 totals 13 residues. CDR1 and CDR2 (germline): MNHEY, SVGEGT.

DNA for the CDR3: TGTGCCAGTAGTACCCAAGGACAGGGGACGCAGTATTTT. This encodes CASSTQGQGTQYF. V usage is TRBV19 and J usage is TRBJ2-3; 9 bases map to TRBD1. With 4 bases clipped from V and 9 bases from J, the junction kept 5 bases outside the gene matches. Germline lookup yields CDR1 LNHDA and CDR2 SQIVND (reference sequence). The CDR3 consists of 13 residues.

The chain has TRBV2 and TRBJ2-5; D is uncertain. The ends were cut back, 4 bases at V and 2 bases at J, with 5 bases in the middle. Germline values: CDR1 SNHLY, CDR2 FYNNEI. The CDR3 consists of 12 residues. DNA for the CDR3: TGTGCCAGCAGTGCCCTTCAAGAGACCCAGTACTTC. Amino acids: CASSALQETQYF.

The chain employs TRBV19 and TRBJ1-5, with 7 bases identical to TRBD1. The V segment lost 7 bases and the J segment 4 bases; nucleotides outside the gene matches: 10. CDR1 LNHDA and CDR2 SQIVND come from the germline V gene (reference sequence). CDR3 length: 15 amino acids. This chain's CDR3 is CASTRSPTGNQPQHF. The CDR3 region has the DNA TGTGCCAGTACCCGGTCCCCGACAGGGAATCAGCCCCAGCATTTT.

This clone was detected only a few times. The gene calls are TRBV6-6 and TRBJ1-1; D is undetermined. CDR1 and CDR2 (germline): MNHNY, SVGAGI (reference sequence). V was pared by 5 bases and J by 1 base, with 8 bases between. The length of the CDR3 is 13 residues. CDR3 loop: CASSTLRNTEAFF. In nucleotides, the CDR3 is TGTGCCAGCAGTACCCTGAGGAACACTGAAGCTTTCTTT.

The chain combines TRBV29-1 with TRBJ1-2; TRBD1 matches 11 bases. The V and J ends lost 0 bases and 8 bases, in that order; junction bases with no gene match: 8. The V gene's germline CDR1 is SQVTM and CDR2 ANQGSEA. The CDR3 loop spans 15 amino acids. CDR3 bases: TGCAGCGTTGAAGACGAGGACAGGGGGCGATACGGCTACACCTTC. As protein: CSVEDEDRGRYGYTF.

The J gene is TRBJ2-6, the V gene TRBV10-3; perhaps TRBD1 as D (6 bases). CDR3 length equals 18 residues. V lost 4 bases and J 0 bases, leaving 16 bases between the germline ends. Germline lookup yields CDR1 ENHRY and CDR2 SYGVKD. The CDR3 nucleotides read TGTGCCATCAGTGGCCTACAGGGTACAACCTCTGGGGCCAACGTCCTGACTTTC. This gives the protein CAISGLQGTTSGANVLTF.

This clone was counted between two and nine times. This CDR3 is CASRRYEEQFF. CDR3 sequence (DNA): TGTGCCAGCAGACGTTACGAGGAGCAGTTCTTC. The V call is TRBV5-8, the J call TRBJ2-1; D unresolved. Germline CDR1 and CDR2: SGHTS and YDEGEE. The CDR3 runs to 11 residues. Trimming removed 5 bases at V and 10 bases at J, with 10 bases between.

The rearrangement uses TRBV2 and TRBJ1-1; D possibly corresponds to TRBD1 (5 bases). Between the trimmed V and J ends, which lost 6 bases and 1 base, there was a span of 12 bases. Per the germline V gene, CDR1 is SNHLY and CDR2 is FYNNEI. The CDR3 contains 14 residues. Written as DNA, the CDR3 is TGTGCCAGCAGGATCAAGACAGAGAACACTGAAGCTTTCTTT. It is translated as CASRIKTENTEAFF.

This rearrangement joins TRBV3-1 (or the pseudogene TRBV3-2) to TRBJ1-1; tentatively, D is TRBD1 (5 bases). The length of the CDR3 is 13 residues. From germline, CDR1 is LGHDT and CDR2 YNNKEL (reference sequence). V was clipped by 4 bases and J by 0 bases, with 6 bases between them. The CDR3 here is CASSRQLNTEAFF. CDR3 in DNA: TGTGCCAGCAGCCGACAGCTGAACACTGAAGCTTTCTTT.